This TCR beta chain was sequenced during a study of blood T cell repertoires in COVID-19. About the research overall: COVID-19 samples from acute and convalescent phases originated in the United States, Italy and Spain. PBMCs, B-cell-depleted T cells, or T cells were the source of the cDNA or gDNA that made up the material.

Germline loops: CDR1 LNHDA, CDR2 SQIVND (reference sequence). The CDR3 runs 13 residues. V lost 6 bases, J lost 4 bases, and 2 bases stayed unmatched. Source study methods: Estimation of nucleated cell counts was performed using reference gene primer amplification. Assay: immunoSEQ multiplex PCR; the TCRdb copy retains only in-frame clones and omits some. The D gene and trimming were derived from the DNA, and the V and J assignments and clone size from that table. Of nearly 110,000 clones in the sample, 88% were seen once. The chain recombines TRBV19 with TRBJ1-2; 10 bases agree with TRBD1. The sequence derives from a man in his fifties or sixties with active or convalescent COVID-19. Sample: peripheral blood. DNA for the CDR3: TGTGCCAGTAGGACAGGGGGCAGCTATGGCTACACCTTC. It codes for CASRTGGSYGYTF. Based on the CDR3 plus reference TRBV19 and TRBJ1-2, the full variable domain is DGGITQSPKYLFRKEGQNVTLSCEQNLNHDAMYWYRQDPGQGLRLIYYSQIVNDFQKGDIAEGYSVSREKKESFPLTVTSAQKNPTAFYLCASRTGGSYGYTFGSGTRLTVV.